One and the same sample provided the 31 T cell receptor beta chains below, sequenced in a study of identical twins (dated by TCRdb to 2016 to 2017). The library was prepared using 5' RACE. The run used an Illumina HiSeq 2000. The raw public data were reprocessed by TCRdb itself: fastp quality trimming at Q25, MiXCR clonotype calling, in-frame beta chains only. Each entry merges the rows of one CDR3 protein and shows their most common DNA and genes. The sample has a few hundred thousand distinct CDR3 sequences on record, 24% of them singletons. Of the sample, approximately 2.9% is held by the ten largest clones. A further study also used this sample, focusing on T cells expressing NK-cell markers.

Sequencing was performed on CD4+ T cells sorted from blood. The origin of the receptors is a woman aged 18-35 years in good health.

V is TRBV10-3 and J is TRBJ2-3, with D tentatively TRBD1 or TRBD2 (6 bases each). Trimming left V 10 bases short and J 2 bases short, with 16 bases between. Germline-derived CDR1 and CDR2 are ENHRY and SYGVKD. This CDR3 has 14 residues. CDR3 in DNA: TGTGCCACCCGTGAGGGGGGCCTCACAGATACGCAGTATTTT. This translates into CATREGGLTDTQYF.

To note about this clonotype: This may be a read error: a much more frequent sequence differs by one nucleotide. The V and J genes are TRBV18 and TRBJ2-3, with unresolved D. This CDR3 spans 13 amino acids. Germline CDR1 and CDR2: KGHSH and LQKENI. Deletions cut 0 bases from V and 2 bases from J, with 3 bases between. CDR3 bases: TGTGCCAGCTCACCACCTAACACAGATACGCAGTATTTT. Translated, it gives CASSPPNTDTQYF.

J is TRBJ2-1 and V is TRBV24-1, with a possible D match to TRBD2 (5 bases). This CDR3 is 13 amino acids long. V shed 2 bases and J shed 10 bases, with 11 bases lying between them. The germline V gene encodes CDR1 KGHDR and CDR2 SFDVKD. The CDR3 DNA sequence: TGTGCCACCAGTGATTCCGGACGGGGAGAGCAGTTCTTC. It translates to CATSDSGRGEQFF.

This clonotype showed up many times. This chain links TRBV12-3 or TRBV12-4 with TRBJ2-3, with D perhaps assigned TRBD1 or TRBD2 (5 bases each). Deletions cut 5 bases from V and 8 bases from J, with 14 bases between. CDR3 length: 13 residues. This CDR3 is CASSLGVGRTQYF. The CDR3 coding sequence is TGTGCCAGCAGTCTGGGGGTGGGGCGTACGCAGTATTTT.

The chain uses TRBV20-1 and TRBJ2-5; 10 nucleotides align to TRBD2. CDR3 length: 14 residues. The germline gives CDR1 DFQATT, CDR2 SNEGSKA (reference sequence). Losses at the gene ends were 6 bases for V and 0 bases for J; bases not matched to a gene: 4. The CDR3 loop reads CSAGLAAYQETQYF. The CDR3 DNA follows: TGCAGTGCCGGACTAGCGGCGTACCAAGAGACCCAGTACTTC.

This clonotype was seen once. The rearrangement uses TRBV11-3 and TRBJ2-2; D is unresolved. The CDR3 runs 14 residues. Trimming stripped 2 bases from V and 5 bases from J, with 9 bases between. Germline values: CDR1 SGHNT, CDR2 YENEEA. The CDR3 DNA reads TGTGCCAGCAGCTTACAACTTAGTACCGGGGAGCTGTTTTTT. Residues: CASSLQLSTGELFF.

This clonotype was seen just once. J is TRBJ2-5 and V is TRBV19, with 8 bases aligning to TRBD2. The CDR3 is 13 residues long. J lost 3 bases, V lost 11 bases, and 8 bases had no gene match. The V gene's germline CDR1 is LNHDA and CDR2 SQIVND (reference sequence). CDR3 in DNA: TGTGCCTATTCGGGCGGGGGGAAAGAGACCCAGTACTTC. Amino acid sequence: CAYSGGGKETQYF.

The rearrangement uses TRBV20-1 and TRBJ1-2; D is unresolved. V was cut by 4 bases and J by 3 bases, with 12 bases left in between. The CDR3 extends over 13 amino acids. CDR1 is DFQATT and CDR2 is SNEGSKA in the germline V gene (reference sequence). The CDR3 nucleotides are TGCAGTGCTATCCCCAGCGCGGACTATGGCTACACCTTC. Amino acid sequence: CSAIPSADYGYTF.

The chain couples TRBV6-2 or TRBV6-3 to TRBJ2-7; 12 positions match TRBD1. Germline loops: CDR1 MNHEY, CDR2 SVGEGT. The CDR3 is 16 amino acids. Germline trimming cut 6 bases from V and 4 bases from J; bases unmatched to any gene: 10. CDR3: CASRKTGTGGTYEQYF. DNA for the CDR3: TGTGCCAGCAGAAAGACTGGGACAGGGGGCACGTACGAGCAGTACTTC.

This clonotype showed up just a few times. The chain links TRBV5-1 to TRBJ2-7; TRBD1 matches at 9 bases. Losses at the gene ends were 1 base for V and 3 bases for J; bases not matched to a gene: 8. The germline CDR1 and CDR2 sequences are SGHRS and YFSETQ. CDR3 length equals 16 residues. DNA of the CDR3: TGCGCCAGCAGCTTGACCACAGGGGGCGCGAACTACGAGCAGTACTTC. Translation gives CASSLTTGGANYEQYF.

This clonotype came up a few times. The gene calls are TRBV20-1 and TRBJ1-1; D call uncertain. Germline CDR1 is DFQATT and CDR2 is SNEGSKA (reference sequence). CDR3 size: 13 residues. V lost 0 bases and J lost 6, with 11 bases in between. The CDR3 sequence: CSARDSAWAEAFF. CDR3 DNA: TGCAGTGCTAGAGATTCCGCCTGGGCTGAAGCTTTCTTT.

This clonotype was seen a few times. The CDR3, as DNA: TGCGCCAGCCATGGACTAGCGGGGTCGTACACAGATACGCAGTATTTT. Encoded protein: CASHGLAGSYTDTQYF. The gene calls are TRBV5-1 and TRBJ2-3; TRBD2 matches at 12 bases. Germline V lookup: CDR1 SGHRS, CDR2 YFSETQ. This CDR3 has 16 residues. V lost 7 bases, J lost 2 bases, and 8 bases stayed unmatched.

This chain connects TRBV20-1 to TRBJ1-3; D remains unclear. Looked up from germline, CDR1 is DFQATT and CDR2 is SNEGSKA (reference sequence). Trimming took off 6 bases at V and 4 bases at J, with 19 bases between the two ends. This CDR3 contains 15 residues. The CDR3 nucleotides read TGCAGTGCCAGCGTGTGGATGCACTCAGGAAACACCATATATTTT. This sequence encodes CSASVWMHSGNTIYF.

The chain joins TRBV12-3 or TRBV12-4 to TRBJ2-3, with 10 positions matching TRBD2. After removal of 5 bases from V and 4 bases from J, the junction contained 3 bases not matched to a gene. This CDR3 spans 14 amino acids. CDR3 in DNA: TGTGCCAGCAGTCAGCGGGGGGGGGCAGATACGCAGTATTTT. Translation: CASSQRGGADTQYF.

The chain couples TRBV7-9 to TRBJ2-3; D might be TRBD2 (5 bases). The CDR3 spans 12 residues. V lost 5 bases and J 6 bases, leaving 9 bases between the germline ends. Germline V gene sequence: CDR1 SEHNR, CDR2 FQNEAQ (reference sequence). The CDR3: CASSRTPDTQYF. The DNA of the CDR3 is TGTGCCAGCAGCCGGACTCCGGATACGCAGTATTTT.

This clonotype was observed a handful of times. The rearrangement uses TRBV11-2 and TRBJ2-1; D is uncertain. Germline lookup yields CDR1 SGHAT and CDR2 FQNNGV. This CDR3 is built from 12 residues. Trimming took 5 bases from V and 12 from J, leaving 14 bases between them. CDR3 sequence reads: CASSLNLVGQFF. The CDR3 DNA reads TGTGCCAGCAGCCTAAATCTGGTTGGGCAGTTCTTC. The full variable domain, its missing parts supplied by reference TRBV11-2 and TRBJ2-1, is EAGVAQSPRYKIIEKRQSVAFWCNPISGHATLYWYQQILGQGPKLLIQFQNNGVVDDSQLPKDRFSAERLKGVDSTLKIQPAKLEDSAVYLCASSLNLVGQFFGPGTRLTVL.

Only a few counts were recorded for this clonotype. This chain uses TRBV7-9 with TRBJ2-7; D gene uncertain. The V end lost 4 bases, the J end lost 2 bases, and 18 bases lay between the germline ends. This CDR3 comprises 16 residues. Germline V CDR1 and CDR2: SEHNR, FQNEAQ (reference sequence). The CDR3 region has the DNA TGTGCCAGCAGCTCACCCCCGGTGGGTGAAGCCTACGAGCAGTACTTC. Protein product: CASSSPPVGEAYEQYF. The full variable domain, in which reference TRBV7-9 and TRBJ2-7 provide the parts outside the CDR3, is DTGVSQNPRHKITKRGQNVTFRCDPISEHNRLYWYRQTLGQGPEFLTYFQNEAQLEKSRLLSDRFSAERPKGSFSTLEIQRTEQGDSAMYLCASSSPPVGEAYEQYFGPGTRLTVT.

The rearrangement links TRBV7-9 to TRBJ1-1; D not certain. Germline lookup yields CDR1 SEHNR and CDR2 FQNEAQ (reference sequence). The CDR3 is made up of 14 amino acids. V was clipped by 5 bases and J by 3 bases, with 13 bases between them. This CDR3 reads CASSDVLRDTEAFF. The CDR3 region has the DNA TGTGCCAGCAGCGATGTTCTGAGGGACACTGAAGCTTTCTTT.

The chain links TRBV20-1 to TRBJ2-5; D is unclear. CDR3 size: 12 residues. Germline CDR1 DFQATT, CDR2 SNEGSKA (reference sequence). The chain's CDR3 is CRGLGPQETQYF. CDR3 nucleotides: TGCAGAGGGCTGGGTCCGCAAGAGACCCAGTACTTC.

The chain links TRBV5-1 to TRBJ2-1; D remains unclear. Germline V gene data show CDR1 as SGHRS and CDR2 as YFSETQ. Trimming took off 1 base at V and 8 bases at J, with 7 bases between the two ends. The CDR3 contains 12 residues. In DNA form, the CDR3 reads TGCGCCAGCAGCTTGAATCTGGATGAGCAGTTCTTC. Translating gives CASSLNLDEQFF.

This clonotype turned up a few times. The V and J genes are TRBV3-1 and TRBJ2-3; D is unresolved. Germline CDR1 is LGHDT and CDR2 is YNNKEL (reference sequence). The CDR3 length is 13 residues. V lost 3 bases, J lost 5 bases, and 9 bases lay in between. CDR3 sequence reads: CASSHNRIDTQYF. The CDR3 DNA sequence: TGTGCCAGCAGCCACAACCGTATAGATACGCAGTATTTT.

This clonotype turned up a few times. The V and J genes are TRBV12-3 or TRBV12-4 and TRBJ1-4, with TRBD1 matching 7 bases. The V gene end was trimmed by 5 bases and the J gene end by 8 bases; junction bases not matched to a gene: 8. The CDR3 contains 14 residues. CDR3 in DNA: TGTGCCAGCAGTATCAGGACAGGTGGGGAAAAACTGTTTTTT. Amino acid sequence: CASSIRTGGEKLFF.

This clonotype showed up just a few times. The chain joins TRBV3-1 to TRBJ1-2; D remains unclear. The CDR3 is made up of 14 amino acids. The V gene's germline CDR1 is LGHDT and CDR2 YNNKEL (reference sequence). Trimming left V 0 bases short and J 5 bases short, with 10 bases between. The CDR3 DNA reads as TGTGCCAGCAGCCAAGAGGTTCCGGTTTATGGCTACACCTTC. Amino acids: CASSQEVPVYGYTF.

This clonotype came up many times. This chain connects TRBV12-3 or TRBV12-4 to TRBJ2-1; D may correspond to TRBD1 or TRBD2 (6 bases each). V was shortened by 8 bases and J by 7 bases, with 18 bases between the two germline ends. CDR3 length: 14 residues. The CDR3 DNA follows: TGTGCCAGCTCCCTTGGAGGGGGGAAGAATGAGCAGTTCTTC. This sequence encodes CASSLGGGKNEQFF.

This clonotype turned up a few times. Here the CDR3 reads CASTSVGMNTEAFF. The CDR3 nucleotides are TGTGCCAGCACCAGCGTTGGGATGAACACTGAAGCTTTCTTT. V gene TRBV6-1 combines with J gene TRBJ1-1; D ambiguous. Germline values: CDR1 MNHNS, CDR2 SASEGT. This CDR3 region has 14 residues. V lost 7 bases and J lost 0, with 12 bases in between.

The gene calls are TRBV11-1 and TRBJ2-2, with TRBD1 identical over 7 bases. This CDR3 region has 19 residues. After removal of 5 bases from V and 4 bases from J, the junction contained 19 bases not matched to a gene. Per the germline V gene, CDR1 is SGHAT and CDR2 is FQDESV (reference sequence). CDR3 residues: CASSLTTAWGQSPTGELFF. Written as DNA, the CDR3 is TGTGCCAGCAGCCTGACTACAGCTTGGGGACAGTCCCCCACCGGGGAGCTGTTTTTT.

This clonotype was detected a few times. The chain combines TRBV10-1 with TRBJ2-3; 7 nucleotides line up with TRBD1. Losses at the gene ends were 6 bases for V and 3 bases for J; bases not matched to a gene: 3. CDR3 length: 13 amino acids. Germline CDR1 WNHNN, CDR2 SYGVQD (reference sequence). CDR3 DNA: TGCGCCAGCAGCGGACAGGCAACAGATACGCAGTATTTT. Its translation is CASSGQATDTQYF.

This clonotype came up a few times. CDR3 sequence reads: CASSLSQGLVGELFF. CDR3 nucleotides: TGTGCCAGCAGTTTAAGCCAGGGTTTGGTCGGGGAGCTGTTTTTT. The gene calls are TRBV12-3 or TRBV12-4 and TRBJ2-2; a possible D gene is TRBD1 (5 bases). The V gene lost 2 bases and the J gene lost 7 bases, with 14 bases spanning the gap. This CDR3 contains 15 residues.

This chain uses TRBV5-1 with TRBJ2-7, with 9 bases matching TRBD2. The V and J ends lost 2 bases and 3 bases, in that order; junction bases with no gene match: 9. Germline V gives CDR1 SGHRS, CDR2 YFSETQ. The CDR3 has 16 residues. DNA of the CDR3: TGCGCCAGCAGCTTAGCGGGGGGCTCTAACGGCTACGAGCAGTACTTC. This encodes CASSLAGGSNGYEQYF.

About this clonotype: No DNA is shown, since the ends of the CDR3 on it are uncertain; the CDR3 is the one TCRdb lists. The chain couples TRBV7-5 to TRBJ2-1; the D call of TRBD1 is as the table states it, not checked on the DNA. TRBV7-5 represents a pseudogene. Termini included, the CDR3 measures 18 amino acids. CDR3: CISVSEAPGAPVKNEQFF.

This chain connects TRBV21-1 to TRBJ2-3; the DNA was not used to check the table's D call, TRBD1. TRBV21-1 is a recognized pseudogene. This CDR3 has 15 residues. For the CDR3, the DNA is TGTGCCAGCAGCAAACAGGGTGGAAACACAGATACGCAGTATTTT. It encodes CASSKQGGNTDTQYF.